The entry that follows covers one TCR beta chain sequence. This clone was found once. Its recognized antigen is unknown. There are no base qualities to consult, and no much larger clone falls within one base. This entry comes from a study of T cell responses to AZD1222 COVID-19 vaccine (dated by TCRdb to the early 2020s). For context, the study as a whole: A total of 230 to 250 trial participants underwent TCR sequencing, of whom 207 received two doses of AZD1222 and about 25 received two doses of the MenACWY control vaccine. Enrollment into the trials was organized by age into subgroups of 18-55, 56-69 and 70-plus years, and those subgroups contained about 150, 27 and 61 TCR-sequenced participants, respectively.

What this sample's time point label stands for: about 28 days (+/-7) after the second vaccine dose. AZD1222 recipients given second doses at about 4 weeks or at about 12 weeks were pooled, since spike-specific TCR depth and breadth were not found to differ between the two schedules. Vaccinee samples came from UK trials COV001 and COV002, including a single-blind randomized controlled phase 2/3 trial of AZD1222 (ChAdOx1 nCoV-19) in healthy adults. Trial participant PBMC samples were collected at day 0 and day 28 after the second dose for TCRbeta chain sequencing. CDR1 and CDR2 are read off the germline V gene (reference sequence) as LGHDT and YNNKEL. Inclusive of the bounding cysteine and phenylalanine, the CDR3 is 14 residues long. Left in the record is the CDR3 DNA by itself, 42 bases read in frame from the first base. Trimming removed 8 bases from V and 0 bases from J, leaving 13 bases between the germline ends.

The CDR3 regions of human TCRbeta chains were subjected to immunosequencing. Regarding the original processing steps: Repertoire TCRs were checked for matches against a reference library of SARS-CoV-2-specific TCRs that had been generated using the MIRA antigen-specificity platform. Breadth meant the fraction of unique TCRs that were SARS-CoV-2-associated, whereas depth meant the fraction of total T cells that were SARS-CoV-2-associated. Using the MIRA data, each spike-specific TCR was assigned both to the spike region to which the TCR was reactive and to a CD4 or CD8 class. Log10-transformed breadth and depth values were compared by one-way ANOVA with Sidak's multiple comparisons tests. TCRdb limited this immuneACCESS table to in-frame rearrangements with V and J called. A share of clones is missing; checked studies link under half to unresolved V genes, and the rest is unexplained. The V and J calls and clone size come from that table; D and trimming were worked out from the DNA. The sample table contains about 140,000 clones; only one count was recorded for over 80% of them. 6.5% to 8.5% of the sample rests with the top ten.

Paper-wide results and their limitations: Participants were mostly white British and included more females than males, and it was suggested by the authors that clonal diversity may have been underestimated. Conclusions about previously exposed vaccinees are limited because only six or seven AZD1222 recipients were SARS-CoV-2 seropositive at baseline. After two AZD1222 doses, both the breadth and the depth of spike-specific TCRs were significantly higher than at day 0 and than in MenACWY recipients. Reportedly, close to half of the unique spike-specific TCRs recognized epitopes lying outside the regions that are mutated in the B.1.351 and B.1.1.7 variants. The 56-69-year group was small, and its depth increase did not reach significance, likely because of low power. CD4 TCRs associated with the vaccine covered the entire spike protein, and the dominant responses were in regions 160-218 and 743-854. Because no day 14 peak-response samples were available, repertoires were characterized only after the peak T cell response.

The sequenced sample was peripheral blood, obtained 28 days after the second AZD1222 dose. In this chain, TRBV3-1 (or the pseudogene TRBV3-2) is recombined with TRBJ1-1, and possibly TRBD1, on 5 matching bases. The receptor was derived from an adult who received the AZD1222 COVID-19 vaccine. The DNA sequence is TGTGCCAGCCGCTCAACAGGCTTGAACACTGAAGCTTTCTTT. Its translation reads: CASRSTGLNTEAFF.